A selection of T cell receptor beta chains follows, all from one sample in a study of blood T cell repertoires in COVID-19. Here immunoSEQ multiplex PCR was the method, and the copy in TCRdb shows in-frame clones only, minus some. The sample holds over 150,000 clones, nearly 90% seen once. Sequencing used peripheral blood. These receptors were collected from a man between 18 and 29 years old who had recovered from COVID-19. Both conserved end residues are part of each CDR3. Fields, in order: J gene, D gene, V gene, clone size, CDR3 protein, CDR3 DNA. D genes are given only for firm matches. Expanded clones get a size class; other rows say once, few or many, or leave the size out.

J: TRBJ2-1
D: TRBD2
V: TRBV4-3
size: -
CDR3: CASSQDRTSGPEGDEQFF
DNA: TGCGCCAGCAGCCAAGATAGGACTAGCGGACCGGAGGGCGATGAGCAGTTCTTC

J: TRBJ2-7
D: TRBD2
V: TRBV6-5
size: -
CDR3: CASSSGLAGSYEQYF
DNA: TGTGCCAGCAGTTCGGGACTAGCGGGCTCCTACGAGCAGTACTTC

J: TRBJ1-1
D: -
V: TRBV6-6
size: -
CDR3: CASSYSGATEAFF
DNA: TGTGCCAGCAGTTACTCGGGGGCGACTGAAGCTTTCTTT

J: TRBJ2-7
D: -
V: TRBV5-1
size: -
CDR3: CASSLGQATYEQYF
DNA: TGCGCCAGCAGCTTGGGACAGGCTACCTACGAGCAGTACTTC

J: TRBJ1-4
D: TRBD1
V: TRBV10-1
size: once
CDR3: CASSEAGGNEKLFF
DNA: TGCGCCAGTAGTGAGGCAGGGGGTAATGAAAAACTGTTTTTT

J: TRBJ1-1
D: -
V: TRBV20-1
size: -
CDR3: CRGVGGTEAFF
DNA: TGCAGAGGGGTGGGGGGAACTGAAGCTTTCTTT

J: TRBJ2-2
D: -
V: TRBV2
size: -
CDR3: CASRPLTGELFF
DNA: TGTGCCAGCAGGCCACTGACCGGGGAGCTGTTTTTT

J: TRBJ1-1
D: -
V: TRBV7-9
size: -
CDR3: CASSSSGGTEAFF
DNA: TGTGCCAGCAGCTCCTCAGGAGGCACTGAAGCTTTCTTT

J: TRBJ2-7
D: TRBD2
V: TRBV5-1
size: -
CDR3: CASSFSGGSSYEQYF
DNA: TGCGCCAGCAGCTTCTCTGGCGGGAGTTCCTACGAGCAGTACTTC

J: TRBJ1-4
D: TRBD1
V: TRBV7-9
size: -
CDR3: CASSLEGGTNEKLFF
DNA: TGTGCCAGCAGCTTAGAAGGGGGCACTAATGAAAAACTGTTTTTT

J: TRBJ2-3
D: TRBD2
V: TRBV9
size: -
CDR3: CASSPTSGGDTQYF
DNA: TGTGCCAGCAGCCCGACTAGCGGCGGAGATACGCAGTATTTT

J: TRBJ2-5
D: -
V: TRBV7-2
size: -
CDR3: CASSLDTGLGETQYF
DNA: TGTGCCAGCAGCTTAGACACAGGGTTAGGAGAGACCCAGTACTTC

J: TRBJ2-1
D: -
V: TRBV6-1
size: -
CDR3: CASSELAGISYNEQFF
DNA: TGTGCCAGCAGTGAACTAGCTGGCATCTCCTACAATGAGCAGTTCTTC

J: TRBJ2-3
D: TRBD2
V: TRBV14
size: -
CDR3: CASSAGLAMTDTQYF
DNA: TGTGCCAGCAGCGCGGGACTAGCAATGACAGATACGCAGTATTTT